This T cell receptor beta chain is from a study of CD8+ T cells in alopecia areata. The V gene's germline CDR1 is SGHVS and CDR2 FNYEAQ. The CDR3 contains 12 residues. J was trimmed by 3 bases and V by 5 bases; bases with no gene match: 1. Following extraction, RNA underwent reverse transcription to cDNA, which served as the sequencing template. Assay used: immunoSEQ multiplex PCR; TCRdb lists only in-frame clones, some missing. The sample has about 150,000 clones; roughly 58% are singletons. The origin of this receptor is a human donor in good health. The genes are TRBV7-6 and TRBJ2-7, with 7 positions matching TRBD2. Input material: CD8+ T cells sorted from blood. The CDR3 loop reads CASSPGGYEQYF. In DNA, the CDR3 is TGTGCCAGCAGCCCGGGAGGCTACGAGCAGTACTTC.